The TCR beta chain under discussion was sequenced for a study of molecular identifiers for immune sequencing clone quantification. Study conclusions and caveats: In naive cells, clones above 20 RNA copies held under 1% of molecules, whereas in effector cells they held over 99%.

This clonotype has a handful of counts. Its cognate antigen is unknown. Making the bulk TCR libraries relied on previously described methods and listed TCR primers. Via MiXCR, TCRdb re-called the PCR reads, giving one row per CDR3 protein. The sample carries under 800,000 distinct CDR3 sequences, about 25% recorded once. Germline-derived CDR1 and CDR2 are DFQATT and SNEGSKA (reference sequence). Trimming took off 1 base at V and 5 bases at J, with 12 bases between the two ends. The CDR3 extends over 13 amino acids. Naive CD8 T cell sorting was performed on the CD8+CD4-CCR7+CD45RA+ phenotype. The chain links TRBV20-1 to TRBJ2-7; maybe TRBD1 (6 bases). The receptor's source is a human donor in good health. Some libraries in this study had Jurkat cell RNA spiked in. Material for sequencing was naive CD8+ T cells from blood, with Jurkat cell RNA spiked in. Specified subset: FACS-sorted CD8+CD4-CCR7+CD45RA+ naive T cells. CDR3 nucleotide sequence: TGCAGTGCTAGAGTTGGGGGCCTCCACGAGCAGTACTTC. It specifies CSARVGGLHEQYF.